This paragraph reports one T cell receptor (beta chain). The CDR3 consists of 14 residues. CDR1 and CDR2 from the germline V gene are LNHDA and SQIVND (reference sequence). Trimming removed 4 bases at V and 5 bases at J, with 11 bases between. These data are taken from a study of blood T cell repertoires in COVID-19. Study overall: In each case, the material was cDNA or gDNA derived from T cells, B-cell-depleted T cells, or PBMCs.

The data were produced by immunoSEQ multiplex PCR, yet TCRdb's version contains in-frame clones alone and is incomplete. This sample has tens of thousands of clones, with about 92% found just once. The sequencing sample was made of peripheral blood. J is TRBJ1-4 and V is TRBV19; D possibly corresponds to TRBD1 (5 bases). This TCR derives from a man aged 60 to 75 with acute or convalescent COVID-19. The CDR3 spells CASSRDRGNEKLFF. The CDR3 DNA follows: TGTGCCAGTAGTAGAGACAGAGGAAATGAAAAACTGTTTTTT. Combining the CDR3 with reference TRBV19 and TRBJ1-4 gives the whole variable domain DGGITQSPKYLFRKEGQNVTLSCEQNLNHDAMYWYRQDPGQGLRLIYYSQIVNDFQKGDIAEGYSVSREKKESFPLTVTSAQKNPTAFYLCASSRDRGNEKLFFGSGTQLSVL.